The 8 T cell receptor beta chains reported below all come from one sample, sequenced in a study of technical replicates of blood from a few donors (dated 2017 in TCRdb). Library preparation employed the immunoSEQ multiplex PCR assay. Not all clones reach the TCRdb copy of this immuneACCESS table, which keeps in-frame sequences only. Checked studies attribute under half of the gap to unresolved V genes and leave the rest unexplained. Recorded for this sample are over 50,000 clones; around 87% of them occurred a single time. The leading ten clones occupy around 5.2% of the sample. The sample consisted of PBMCs. These receptors all stem from a human donor in good health. Some clones in this sample may be carry-over from other donors' samples.

V gene TRBV2 combines with J gene TRBJ1-2, with TRBD1 identical over 7 bases. Germline lookup yields CDR1 SNHLY and CDR2 FYNNEI. Germline trimming cut 4 bases from V and 6 bases from J; bases unmatched to any gene: 14. There are 16 residues in the CDR3. The CDR3, as DNA: TGTGCCAGCAGTGCAATCTCGGACAGGCCCCAGGATGGCTACACCTTC. This gives the protein CASSAISDRPQDGYTF.

This clone was observed a few times. V and J are TRBV13 and TRBJ2-7; 15 nucleotides match TRBD2. CDR1 and CDR2 from the germline V gene are PRHDT and FYEKMQ (reference sequence). Losses at the gene ends were 6 bases for V and 3 bases for J; bases not matched to a gene: 3. The CDR3 contains 15 residues. The CDR3 region has the DNA TGTGCCAGCAGACCGGGACTAGCGGGGGGCTACGAGCAGTACTTC. Translated, it gives CASRPGLAGGYEQYF.

This clone was found a few times. This chain uses TRBV4-1 with TRBJ1-1; D is unresolved. The CDR3 spans 15 residues. From germline, CDR1 is MGHRA and CDR2 YSYEKL. V was pared by 1 base and J by 3 bases, with 12 bases between. The CDR3 bases are TGCGCCAGCAGCCAAGTCATCAGAACCGACACTGAAGCTTTCTTT. Amino acids: CASSQVIRTDTEAFF.

A remark on this clone: The junction departs from the called germline gene at one end, perhaps through a read error. The chain couples TRBV7-2 to TRBJ2-7, with D perhaps TRBD2 (5 bases). This CDR3 has 11 residues. CDR1 is SGHTA, CDR2 FQGNSA, per germline. CDR3 sequence (DNA): TGTGCCAGCAGCTCCGACTACGCGCAGTACTTC. This gives the protein CASSSDYAQYF. Complete variable domain (other parts from reference TRBV7-2 and TRBJ2-7): GAGVSQSPSNKVTEKGKDVELRCDPISGHTALYWYRQSLGQGLEFLIYFQGNSAPDKSGLPSDRFSAERTGGSVSTLTIQRTQQEDSAVYLCASSSDYAQYFGPGTRLTVT.

V is TRBV6-1 and J is TRBJ1-1; tentatively, D is TRBD1 (5 bases). V lost 6 bases and J 2 bases, leaving 10 bases between the germline ends. This CDR3 spans 13 amino acids. Per the germline V gene, CDR1 is MNHNS and CDR2 is SASEGT. DNA of the CDR3: TGTGCCAGCAGCCAGGGATTAAACACTGAAGCTTTCTTT. Its protein is CASSQGLNTEAFF.

The count of this clone is one. The chain recombines TRBV7-2 with TRBJ2-7; D is possibly TRBD2 (5 bases). There are 16 residues in the CDR3. Germline V gene lookup returns CDR1 SGHTA and CDR2 FQGNSA. V was trimmed by 1 base and J by 0 bases, leaving 13 bases between them. The chain's CDR3 is CASSLEPGISSYEQYF. The CDR3 coding sequence is TGTGCCAGCAGCTTAGAGCCGGGAATAAGCTCCTACGAGCAGTACTTC.

The chain is built from TRBV4-1 and TRBJ1-2, with TRBD1 identical over 7 bases. CDR3 length: 13 residues. CDR1 is MGHRA and CDR2 is YSYEKL in the germline V gene. Unmatched junction bases numbered 8, after V lost 6 bases and J lost 7 bases. CDR3 region: CASRRGQEGGYTF. The CDR3 DNA sequence: TGCGCCAGCAGAAGGGGGCAGGAAGGTGGCTACACCTTC.

The rearrangement uses TRBV29-1 and TRBJ1-2, with D possibly TRBD1 on 6 matching bases. The CDR3 sequence is 14 residues long. CDR1 and CDR2 from the germline V gene are SQVTM and ANQGSEA. V lost 4 bases to trimming and J lost 1 base, with 13 bases between them. CDR3 nucleotide sequence: TGCAGCGTTGGAATAGGGGGTAATAACTATGGCTACACCTTC. It translates to CSVGIGGNNYGYTF.